This T cell receptor (beta chain) was identified in a study of cytomegalovirus exposure and HLA in healthy donors. Researchers ran the PCR with 60 Vbeta and 13 Jbeta primers. TCRdb's copy holds only in-frame clones and misses some; the assay was immunoSEQ multiplex PCR. The table records about 140,000 clones, approximately 71% of them present only once. This clone was observed a handful of times. Its antigen is undetermined. The CDR3 loop spans 15 amino acids. Germline V lookup: CDR1 SGHRS, CDR2 YFSETQ. V was shortened by 4 bases and J by 2 bases, with 12 bases between the two germline ends. Study observations and caveats: Later analysis identified 16,000 or so TCR beta sequences associated with HLA alleles, using a false discovery rate threshold of 0.05. There were some V segments, including TRBV6-2 and TRBV6-3, excluded as indistinguishable. Available immune exposure information covered CMV serostatus only.

This sequence was found in a man aged 25 to 40 in good health and CMV-seropositive. Sequencing was carried out using PBMCs. The V call is TRBV5-1, the J call TRBJ1-4; D remains ambiguous. The CDR3 is CASSASTSTNEKLFF. The CDR3 DNA reads TGCGCCAGCAGCGCTTCTACCTCGACTAATGAAAAACTGTTTTTT. Supplemented by reference TRBV5-1 and TRBJ1-4, the full variable domain reads KAGVTQTPRYLIKTRGQQVTLSCSPISGHRSVSWYQQTPGQGLQFLFEYFSETQRNKGNFPGRFSGRQFSNSRSEMNVSTLELGDSALYLCASSASTSTNEKLFFGSGTQLSVL.